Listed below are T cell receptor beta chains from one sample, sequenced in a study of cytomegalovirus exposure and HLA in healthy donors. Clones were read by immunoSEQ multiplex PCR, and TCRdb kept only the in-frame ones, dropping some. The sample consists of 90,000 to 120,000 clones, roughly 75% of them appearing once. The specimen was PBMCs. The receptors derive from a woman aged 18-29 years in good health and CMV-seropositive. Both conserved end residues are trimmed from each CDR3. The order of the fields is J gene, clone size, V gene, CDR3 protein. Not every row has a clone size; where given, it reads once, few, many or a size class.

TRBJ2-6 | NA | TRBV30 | AWSGYENSGANVLT
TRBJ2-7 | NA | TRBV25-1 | ASSEYSSSYEQY
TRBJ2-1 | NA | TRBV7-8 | ASSFVMGHEQF
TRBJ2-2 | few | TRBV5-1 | ASSLVGTGELF
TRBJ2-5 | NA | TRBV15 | ATSKGLGAETQY
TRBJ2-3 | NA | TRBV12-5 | ASGLSDTQY
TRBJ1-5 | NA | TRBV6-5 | ASSLSGGGQPQH
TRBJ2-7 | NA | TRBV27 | ASSLFSGGVGYEQY
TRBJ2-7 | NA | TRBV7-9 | ASSLVGGLQGEQY
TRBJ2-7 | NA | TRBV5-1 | ASSRDRGYEQY
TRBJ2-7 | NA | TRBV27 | ASSYKGASYEQY
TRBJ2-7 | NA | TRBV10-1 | ASRRRHRAPYEQY
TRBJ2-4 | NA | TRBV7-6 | ASSSSGLAGAKNIQY
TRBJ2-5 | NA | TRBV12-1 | ASSFYETQY
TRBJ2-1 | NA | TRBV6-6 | ASRGASGRESEQF
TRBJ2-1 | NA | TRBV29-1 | SVASYNEQF
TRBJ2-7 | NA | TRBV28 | ASSLWSSGSMGEQY
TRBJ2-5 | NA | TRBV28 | ASSLRGKVLETQY
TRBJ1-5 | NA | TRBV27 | ASSPQGAGSNQPQH
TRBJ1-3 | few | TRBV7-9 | ASSLTGNTIY
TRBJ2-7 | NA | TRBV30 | AWIPPGQSSYEQY
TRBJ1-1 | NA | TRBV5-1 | ASSLDRSMGTEAF
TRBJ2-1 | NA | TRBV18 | ASSPHSRQATYNEQF
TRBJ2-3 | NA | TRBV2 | ASRAGLVTDTQY
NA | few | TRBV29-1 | SVAGGRPVYEQY
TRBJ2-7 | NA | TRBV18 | ASSPPFGREDEQY
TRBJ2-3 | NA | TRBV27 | ASSLSSRAGDTQY
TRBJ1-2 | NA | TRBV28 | ASSNPNFDRASYGYT
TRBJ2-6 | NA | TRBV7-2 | ASSSSRVVGANVLT
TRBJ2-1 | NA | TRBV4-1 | ASQTGPYNEQF
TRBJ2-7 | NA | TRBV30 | AWTRGGSSYEQY
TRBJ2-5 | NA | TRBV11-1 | ASSLSGTGETQY
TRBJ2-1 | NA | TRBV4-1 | ASSQRSTGGYNEQF
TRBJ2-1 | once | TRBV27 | ASSLLEAGEQF
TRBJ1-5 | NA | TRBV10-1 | ASSESCVGAGQPQH
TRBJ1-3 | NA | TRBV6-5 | AAGGGSGNTIY
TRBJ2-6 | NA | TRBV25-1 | ASSEPTGKGSVLT
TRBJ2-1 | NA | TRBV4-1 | ASSQVGLAGQEQF
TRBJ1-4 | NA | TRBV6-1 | ASSEGGVNEKLF
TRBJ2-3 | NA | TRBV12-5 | ASGLGLAGADTQY
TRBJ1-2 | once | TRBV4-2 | ASSQAPGGGYGYT